Presented here are 12 T cell receptor beta chains from one specimen sequenced in a study of OX40 agonist ivuxolimab in advanced cancers. Sequencing was performed with immunoSEQ multiplex PCR; in TCRdb, only in-frame clones are kept and a portion is missing. This sample yields fewer than 90,000 clones, of which 75% to 90% are seen a single time; 0.38% belongs to the top ten. The specimen comprised CD4+ or CD8+ T cells sorted from blood, sampled in a trial of the OX40 agonist ivuxolimab. The receptors shown here come from an adult with an advanced solid tumor such as melanoma, head and neck, liver or kidney cancer.

The CDR3 sequence is CASSPGQGAYEQYF. CDR3 DNA: TGTGCCAGTAGTCCCGGACAGGGGGCCTACGAGCAGTACTTC. The V and J genes are TRBV19 and TRBJ2-7; 10 bases fit TRBD1. Germline trimming cut 5 bases from V and 2 bases from J; bases unmatched to any gene: 3. The germline V gene encodes CDR1 LNHDA and CDR2 SQIVND (reference sequence). This CDR3 region has 14 residues.

The genes are TRBV30 and TRBJ2-1; 12 bases line up with TRBD2. Trimming took 7 bases from V and 10 from J; bases not matched to a gene: 8. Per the germline V gene, CDR1 is GTSNPN and CDR2 is SVGIG (reference sequence). CDR3 length: 13 amino acids. The CDR3 loop reads CAFRLAGVREQFF. As DNA, the CDR3 is TGTGCCTTTCGACTAGCGGGAGTAAGGGAGCAGTTCTTC.

This chain connects TRBV18 to TRBJ2-1, with 8 positions matching TRBD2. Germline CDR1 and CDR2: KGHSH and LQKENI. The CDR3 extends over 16 amino acids. The J segment lost 5 bases and the V segment lost 3 bases, leaving 9 bases of the junction unmatched. CDR3 loop: CASSPTIAGRNNEQFF. The CDR3 DNA sequence: TGTGCCAGCTCACCCACAATAGCGGGACGGAACAATGAGCAGTTCTTC.

The chain combines TRBV6-1 with TRBJ2-7, with D possibly TRBD2 on 5 matching bases. CDR3 length: 15 amino acids. CDR1 MNHNS and CDR2 SASEGT come from the germline V gene. Between the trimmed V and J ends, which lost 2 bases and 7 bases, there was a span of 18 bases. This chain's CDR3 is CASSENDWGVREQYF. CDR3 nucleotides: TGTGCCAGCAGTGAAAACGATTGGGGAGTTAGGGAGCAGTACTTC.

As regards this clone: The conserved phenylalanine or tryptophan is not found at the CDR3 terminus, so this likely reflects a read error. This rearrangement joins TRBV27 to TRBJ2-7; a possible D gene is TRBD1 (5 bases). Germline V lookup: CDR1 MNHEY, CDR2 SMNVEV (reference sequence). V was trimmed by 3 bases and J by 2 bases, leaving 11 bases between them. The length of the CDR3 is 14 residues. This CDR3 reads CASSLRTGPYEQYL. The CDR3 nucleotides are TGTGCCAGCAGTTTGCGTACAGGACCCTACGAGCAGTACCTC.

The rearrangement links TRBV11-2 to TRBJ2-4; D ambiguous. Germline V CDR1 and CDR2: SGHAT, FQNNGV. CDR3 length: 15 amino acids. Trimming removed 1 base at V and 3 bases at J, with 10 bases between. This chain's CDR3 is CASSLVMGVKNIQYF. In DNA, the CDR3 is TGTGCCAGCAGCTTAGTTATGGGTGTCAAAAACATTCAGTACTTC.

The chain links TRBV10-1 to TRBJ2-3, with 10 nucleotides matching TRBD1. The CDR3 sequence is 15 residues long. Germline assignment: CDR1 WNHNN and CDR2 SYGVQD (reference sequence). J gave up 4 bases and V 4 bases, and 5 bases lay outside the gene matches. CDR3 DNA sequence: TGCGCCAGCAGTGCCGGGACAGGGGTGGCAGATACGCAGTATTTT. Translation: CASSAGTGVADTQYF.

V usage is TRBV10-3 and J usage is TRBJ2-7; D is uncertain. This CDR3 region has 13 residues. Trimming took 3 bases from V and 0 from J, leaving 6 bases between them. Germline CDR1 and CDR2: ENHRY and SYGVKD. For the CDR3, the DNA is TGTGCCATCAGTGATCTGGGCTCCTACGAGCAGTACTTC. This gives the protein CAISDLGSYEQYF.

The chain carries TRBV30 and TRBJ2-3; D perhaps matches TRBD1 (6 bases). Trimming took 5 bases from V and 2 from J, leaving 11 bases between them. The CDR3 contains 13 residues. Germline loops: CDR1 GTSNPN, CDR2 SVGIG (reference sequence). This CDR3 is CAWVGHNTDTQYF. The CDR3 nucleotides read TGTGCCTGGGTGGGACACAACACAGATACGCAGTATTTT.

The chain uses TRBV4-2 and TRBJ2-1; 10 bases line up with TRBD2. This CDR3 is built from 15 residues. V shed 5 bases and J 6 bases; nucleotides not matched to a gene: 7. From germline, CDR1 is LGHNA and CDR2 YNFKEQ. The CDR3 coding sequence is TGTGCCAGCAGCTCCTCCGGGACTAGCGTCAATGAGCAGTTCTTC. It encodes CASSSSGTSVNEQFF.

The chain couples TRBV5-1 to TRBJ2-3, with 8 bases that match TRBD2. CDR3 length equals 15 residues. Germline CDR1 is SGHRS and CDR2 is YFSETQ. V shed 4 bases and J 1 base; nucleotides not matched to a gene: 5. CDR3 sequence reads: CASSTGTRGTDTQYF. CDR3 in DNA: TGCGCCAGCAGCACCGGGACTAGGGGCACAGATACGCAGTATTTT.

The chain joins TRBV19 to TRBJ2-5; perhaps TRBD2 as D (7 bases). Trimming stripped 6 bases from V and 5 bases from J, with 19 bases between. CDR1 is LNHDA, CDR2 SQIVND, per germline (reference sequence). The CDR3 consists of 15 residues. CDR3 nucleotides: TGTGCCAGTAGCCTCGGAGGGGGGGCAATGGAGACCCAGTACTTC. Amino acids: CASSLGGGAMETQYF.